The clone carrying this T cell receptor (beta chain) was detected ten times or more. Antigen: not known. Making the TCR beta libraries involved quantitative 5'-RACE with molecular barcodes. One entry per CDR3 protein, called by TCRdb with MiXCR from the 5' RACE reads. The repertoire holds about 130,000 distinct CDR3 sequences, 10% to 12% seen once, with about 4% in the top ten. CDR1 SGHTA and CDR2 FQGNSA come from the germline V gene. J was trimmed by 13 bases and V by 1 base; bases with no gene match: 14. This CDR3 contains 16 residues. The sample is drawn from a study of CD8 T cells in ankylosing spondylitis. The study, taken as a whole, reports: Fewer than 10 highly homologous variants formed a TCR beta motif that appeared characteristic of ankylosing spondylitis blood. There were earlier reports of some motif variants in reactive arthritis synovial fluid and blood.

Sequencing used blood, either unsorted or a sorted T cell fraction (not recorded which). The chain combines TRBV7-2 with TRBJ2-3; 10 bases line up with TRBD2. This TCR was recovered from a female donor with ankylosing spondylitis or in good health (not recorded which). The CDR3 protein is CASSLGTSGAHGGKYF. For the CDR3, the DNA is TGTGCCAGCAGCTTAGGGACTAGCGGAGCCCACGGTGGGAAGTATTTT.